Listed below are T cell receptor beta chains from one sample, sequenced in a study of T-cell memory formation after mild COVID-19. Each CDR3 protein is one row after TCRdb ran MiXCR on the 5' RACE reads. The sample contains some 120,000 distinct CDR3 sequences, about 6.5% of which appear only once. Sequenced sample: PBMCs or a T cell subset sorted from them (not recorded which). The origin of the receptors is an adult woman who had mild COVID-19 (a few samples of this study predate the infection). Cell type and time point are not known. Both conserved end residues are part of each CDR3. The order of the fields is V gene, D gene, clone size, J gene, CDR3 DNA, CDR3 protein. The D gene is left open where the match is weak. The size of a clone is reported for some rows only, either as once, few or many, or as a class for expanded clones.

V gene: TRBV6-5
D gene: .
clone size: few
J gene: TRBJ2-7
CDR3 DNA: TGTGCCAGCAGCGGACCCCCGGGGTCCTACGAGCAGTACTTC
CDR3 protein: CASSGPPGSYEQYF

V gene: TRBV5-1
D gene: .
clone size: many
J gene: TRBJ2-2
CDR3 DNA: TGCGCCAGCAGCCCGCTGGGACTTCCGGGAGTCTCCGGGGAGCTGTTTTTT
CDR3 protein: CASSPLGLPGVSGELFF

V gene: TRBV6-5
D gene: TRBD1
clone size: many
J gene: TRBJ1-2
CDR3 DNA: TGTGCCAGCAGTTATTCGCCCATAGGGGGCAACTATGGCTACACCTTC
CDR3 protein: CASSYSPIGGNYGYTF

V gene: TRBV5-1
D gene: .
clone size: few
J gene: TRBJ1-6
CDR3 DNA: TGCGCCAGCAGCGAGGGGAGTAATTCACCCCTCCACTTT
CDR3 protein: CASSEGSNSPLHF

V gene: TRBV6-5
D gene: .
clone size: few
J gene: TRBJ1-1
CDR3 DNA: TGTGCCAGCAAGGGCAGGGTGATACGTGAAACTGAAGCTTTCTTT
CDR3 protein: CASKGRVIRETEAFF

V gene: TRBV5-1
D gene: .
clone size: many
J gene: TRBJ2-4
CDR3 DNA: TGCGCCAGCAGCCGGGCGGGCCATCTAGCCAAAAACATTCAGTACTTC
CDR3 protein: CASSRAGHLAKNIQYF

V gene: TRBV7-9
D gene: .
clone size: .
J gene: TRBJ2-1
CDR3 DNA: TGTGCCAGCAGCCGGGACTCCAATGAGCAGTTCTTC
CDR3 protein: CASSRDSNEQFF

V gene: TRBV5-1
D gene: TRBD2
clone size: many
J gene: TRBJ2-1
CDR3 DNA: TGCGCCAGCGAGGGACTAGCGGGAGGACATGAGCAGTTCTTC
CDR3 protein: CASEGLAGGHEQFF

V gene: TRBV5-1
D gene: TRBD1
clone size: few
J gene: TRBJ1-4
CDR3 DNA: TGCGCCAGCAGCCGCGTCGGGACAGGGGGTGAAAAACTGTTTTTT
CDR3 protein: CASSRVGTGGEKLFF

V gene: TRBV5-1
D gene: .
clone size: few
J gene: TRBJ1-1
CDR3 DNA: TGCGCCAGCAGCTTGTTGCAGGGTATGAACACTGAAGCTTTCTTT
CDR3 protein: CASSLLQGMNTEAFF

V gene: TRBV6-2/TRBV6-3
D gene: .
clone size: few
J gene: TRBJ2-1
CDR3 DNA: TGTGCCAGCAGCTTCATGGGGGAGGTTAGCTCCTACAATGAGCAGTTCTTC
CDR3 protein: CASSFMGEVSSYNEQFF

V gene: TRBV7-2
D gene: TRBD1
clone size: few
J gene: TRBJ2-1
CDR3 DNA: TGTGCCAGCAGCCCCCGGGACAGCTACAATGAGCAGTTCTTC
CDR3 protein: CASSPRDSYNEQFF

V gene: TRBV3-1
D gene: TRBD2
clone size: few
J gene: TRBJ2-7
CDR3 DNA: TGTGCCAGCAGCCCGACGGGACTAGCCATCCGAGAGCAGTACTTC
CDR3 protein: CASSPTGLAIREQYF

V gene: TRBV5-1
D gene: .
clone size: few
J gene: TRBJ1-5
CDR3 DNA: TGCGCCAGCAGCTTGGCCGGACATCCTAATCAGCCCCAGCATTTT
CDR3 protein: CASSLAGHPNQPQHF

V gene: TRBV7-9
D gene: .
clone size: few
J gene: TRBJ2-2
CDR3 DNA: TGTGCCAGCAGCCGTGGGTACAGGGACACCGGGGAGCTGTTTTTT
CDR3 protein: CASSRGYRDTGELFF

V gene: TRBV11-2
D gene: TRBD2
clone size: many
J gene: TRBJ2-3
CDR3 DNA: TGTGCCAGCAGCTTAGATCAGCCACTAGCGGGCACAGATACGCAGTATTTT
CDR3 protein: CASSLDQPLAGTDTQYF

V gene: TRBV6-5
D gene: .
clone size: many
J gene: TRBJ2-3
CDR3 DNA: TGTGCCAGCAGTTACTCGATATATTTCCCTGGAAAGGATACGCAGTATTTT
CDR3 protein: CASSYSIYFPGKDTQYF

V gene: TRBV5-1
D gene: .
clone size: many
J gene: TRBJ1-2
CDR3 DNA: TGCGCCAGCAGCTTGGAGGAGGGCAACTATGGCTACACCTTC
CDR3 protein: CASSLEEGNYGYTF

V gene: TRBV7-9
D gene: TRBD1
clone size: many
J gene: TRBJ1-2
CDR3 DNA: TGTGCCAGCAGCGAACGGACAGGGGCTAACTATGGCTACACCTTC
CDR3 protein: CASSERTGANYGYTF

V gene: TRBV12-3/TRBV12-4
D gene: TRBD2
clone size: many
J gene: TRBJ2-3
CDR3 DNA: TGTGCCAGCAGTTCCCACCTGGGGGGGGAAGGCACAGATACGCAGTATTTT
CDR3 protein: CASSSHLGGEGTDTQYF